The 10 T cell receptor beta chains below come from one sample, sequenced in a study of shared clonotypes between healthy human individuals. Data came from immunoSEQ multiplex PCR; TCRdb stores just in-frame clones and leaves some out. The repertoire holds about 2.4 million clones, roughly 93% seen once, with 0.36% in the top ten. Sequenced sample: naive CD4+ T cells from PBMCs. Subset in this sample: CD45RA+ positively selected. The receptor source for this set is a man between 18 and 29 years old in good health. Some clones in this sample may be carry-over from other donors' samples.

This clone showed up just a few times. The CDR3 DNA is TGTGCCAGCAGCCGACAGGGGGCCAGTGAAGCTTTCTTT. Translation: CASSRQGASEAFF. The rearrangement uses TRBV11-2 and TRBJ1-1; 10 bases fit TRBD1. Germline V gene sequence: CDR1 SGHAT, CDR2 FQNNGV. J gave up 7 bases and V 5 bases, and 4 bases lay outside the gene matches. This CDR3 comprises 13 residues.

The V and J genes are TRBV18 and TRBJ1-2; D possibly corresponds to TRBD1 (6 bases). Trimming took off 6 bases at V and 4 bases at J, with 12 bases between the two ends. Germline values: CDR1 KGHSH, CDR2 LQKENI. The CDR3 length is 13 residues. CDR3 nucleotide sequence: TGTGCCAGCTCCCGACAGGACACCTATGGCTACACCTTC. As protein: CASSRQDTYGYTF.

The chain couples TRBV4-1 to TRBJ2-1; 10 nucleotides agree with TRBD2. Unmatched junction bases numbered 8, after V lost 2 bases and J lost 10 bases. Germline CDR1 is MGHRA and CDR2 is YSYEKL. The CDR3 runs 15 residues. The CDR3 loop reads CASSQPLSGRNEQFF. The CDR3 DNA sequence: TGCGCCAGCAGCCAACCCCTTAGCGGGAGGAACGAGCAGTTCTTC.

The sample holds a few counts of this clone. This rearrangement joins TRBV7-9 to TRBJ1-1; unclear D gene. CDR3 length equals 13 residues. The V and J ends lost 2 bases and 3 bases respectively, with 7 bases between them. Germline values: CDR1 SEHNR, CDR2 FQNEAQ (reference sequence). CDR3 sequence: CASSLFPDTEAFF. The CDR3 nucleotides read TGTGCCAGCAGCTTATTCCCGGACACTGAAGCTTTCTTT.

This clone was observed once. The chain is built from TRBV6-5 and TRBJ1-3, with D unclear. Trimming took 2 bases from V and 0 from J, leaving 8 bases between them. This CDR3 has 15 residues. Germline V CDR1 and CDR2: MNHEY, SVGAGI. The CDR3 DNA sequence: TGTGCCAGCAGTTACCGGGAAACCTCTGGAAACACCATATATTTT. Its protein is CASSYRETSGNTIYF.

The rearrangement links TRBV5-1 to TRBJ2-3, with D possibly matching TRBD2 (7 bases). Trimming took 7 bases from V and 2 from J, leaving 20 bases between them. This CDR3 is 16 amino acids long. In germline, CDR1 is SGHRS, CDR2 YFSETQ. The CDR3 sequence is CASSSGGAGPTDTQYF. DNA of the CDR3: TGCGCCAGCTCATCTGGGGGGGCGGGCCCCACAGATACGCAGTATTTT.

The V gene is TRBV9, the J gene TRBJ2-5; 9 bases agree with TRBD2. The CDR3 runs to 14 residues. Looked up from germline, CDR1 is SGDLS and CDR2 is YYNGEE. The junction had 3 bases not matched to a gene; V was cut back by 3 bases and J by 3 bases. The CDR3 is CASSGIAGEETQYF. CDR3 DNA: TGTGCCAGCAGCGGTATAGCGGGAGAAGAGACCCAGTACTTC.

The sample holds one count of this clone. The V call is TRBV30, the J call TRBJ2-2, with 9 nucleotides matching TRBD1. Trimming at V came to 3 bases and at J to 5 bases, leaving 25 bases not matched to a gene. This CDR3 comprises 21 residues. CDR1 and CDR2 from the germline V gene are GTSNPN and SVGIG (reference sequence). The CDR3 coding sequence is TGTGCCTGGAGGACCAACAGGGGGCGATATACCATCGTAAGCTTGACCGGGGAGCTGTTTTTT. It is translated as CAWRTNRGRYTIVSLTGELFF.

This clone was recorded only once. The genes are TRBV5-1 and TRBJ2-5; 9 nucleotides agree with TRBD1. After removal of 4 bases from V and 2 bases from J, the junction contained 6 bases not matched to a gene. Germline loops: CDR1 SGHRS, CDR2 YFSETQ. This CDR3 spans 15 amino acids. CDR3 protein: CASSRPGTGQETQYF. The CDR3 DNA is TGCGCCAGCAGCCGCCCCGGGACAGGGCAAGAGACCCAGTACTTC.

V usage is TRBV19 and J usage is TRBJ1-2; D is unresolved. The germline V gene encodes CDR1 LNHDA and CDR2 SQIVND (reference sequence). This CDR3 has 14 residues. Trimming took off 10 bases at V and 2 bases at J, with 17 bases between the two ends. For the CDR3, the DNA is TGTGCCACTACAAAAATCGGAGGGAACTATGGCTACACCTTC. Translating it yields CATTKIGGNYGYTF. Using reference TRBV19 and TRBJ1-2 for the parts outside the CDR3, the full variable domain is DGGITQSPKYLFRKEGQNVTLSCEQNLNHDAMYWYRQDPGQGLRLIYYSQIVNDFQKGDIAEGYSVSREKKESFPLTVTSAQKNPTAFYLCATTKIGGNYGYTFGSGTRLTVV.